These T cell receptor beta chains were read from a single sample in a study of blood T cell repertoires in COVID-19. Sequencing used immunoSEQ multiplex PCR; TCRdb keeps in-frame clones, though not all of them. The repertoire includes 17,000 or so clones, approximately 88% of them detected once, and 3.2% sits in the top ten. The sequenced sample consisted of peripheral blood. The origin of the receptors is a human donor in a cohort sampled during active COVID-19. Both conserved end residues are trimmed from each CDR3. D genes are given only for firm matches.

d_gene	j_gene	v_gene	CDR3aa
NA	TRBJ1-5	TRBV21-1	ASSKVRVGGQPQH
TRBD1	TRBJ1-6	TRBV27	ASRHYLPGDRNSPLH
NA	TRBJ2-7	TRBV27	ASGGFRDEQY
NA	TRBJ1-2	TRBV3-1/TRBV3-2	ASNQVIRDGYT
NA	TRBJ2-3	TRBV9	ASSVAGPTDTQY
NA	TRBJ1-6	TRBV11-2	ASSFGNSPLH
NA	TRBJ1-2	TRBV28	ASRTGNYGYT
NA	TRBJ2-1	TRBV4-1	ASSQGWVGPSNEQF
NA	TRBJ2-1	TRBV10-3	AISPKSSNEQF
TRBD2	TRBJ2-7	TRBV6-5	ASAGSGKGYEQY
NA	TRBJ1-6	TRBV9	ASSSTGNSPLH
TRBD2	TRBJ2-5	TRBV14	ASSQGAGGIWETQY
NA	TRBJ2-5	TRBV2	ASRRDAGGETQY
TRBD1	TRBJ1-3	TRBV5-1	ASSWGQLGSGNTIY
TRBD1	TRBJ2-3	TRBV7-8	ASSRRGNTQY
TRBD1	TRBJ2-7	TRBV6-2/TRBV6-3	ASSYPGQANYEQY
TRBD2	TRBJ2-7	TRBV7-8	ASSPRAGTSALGQY
TRBD1	TRBJ1-6	TRBV28	ASIETGTENSPLH
NA	TRBJ2-7	TRBV7-9	ASSLLGGVAYEQY
TRBD2	TRBJ2-2	TRBV19	ASSIGGSRTGELF
NA	TRBJ2-3	TRBV2	ASQINRLGTDTQY
TRBD2	TRBJ2-3	TRBV20-1	SASSQLAPTDTQY
NA	TRBJ2-1	TRBV3-1/TRBV3-2	ASSQVGGGSLSEQF
TRBD1	TRBJ2-5	TRBV11-3	ASSPRDRTSTQY
TRBD2	TRBJ2-1	TRBV12-3/TRBV12-4	ASSPGLVVEQF
TRBD2	TRBJ2-5	TRBV9	ASSVAASGGQETQY
TRBD2	TRBJ2-7	TRBV28	ASSFPGSLGLAGGLYEQY
NA	TRBJ1-1	TRBV6-6	ASSYMETNTEAF
TRBD2	TRBJ2-2	TRBV7-3	ASRAGGPIGELF
TRBD1	TRBJ1-2	TRBV6-5	ASSATDRGFGGYT
NA	TRBJ2-7	TRBV6-5	ASSLKEGPPYEQY
NA	TRBJ2-7	TRBV3-1/TRBV3-2	ASSHFSGYEQY
NA	TRBJ2-1	TRBV5-4	ASSLGVGNEQF
TRBD1	TRBJ1-2	TRBV3-1/TRBV3-2	ASSRYRDSKTVNYGYT
TRBD1	TRBJ2-6	TRBV6-5	ASSSGDRAGANVLT
TRBD1	TRBJ1-3	TRBV11-2	ASSTGGQGSGNTIY
TRBD2	TRBJ2-3	TRBV2	ASSKLAGDADTQY
NA	TRBJ1-3	TRBV4-1	ASSQDGGALLLGNTIY
TRBD1	TRBJ1-3	TRBV5-1	ASSLGQGRSGNTIY
TRBD1	TRBJ1-2	TRBV6-4	ASSELTGVSYGYT
TRBD2	TRBJ2-7	TRBV5-4	ASSLLSGTYEQY
TRBD2	TRBJ2-1	TRBV5-4	ASSDPSGSTYNEQF